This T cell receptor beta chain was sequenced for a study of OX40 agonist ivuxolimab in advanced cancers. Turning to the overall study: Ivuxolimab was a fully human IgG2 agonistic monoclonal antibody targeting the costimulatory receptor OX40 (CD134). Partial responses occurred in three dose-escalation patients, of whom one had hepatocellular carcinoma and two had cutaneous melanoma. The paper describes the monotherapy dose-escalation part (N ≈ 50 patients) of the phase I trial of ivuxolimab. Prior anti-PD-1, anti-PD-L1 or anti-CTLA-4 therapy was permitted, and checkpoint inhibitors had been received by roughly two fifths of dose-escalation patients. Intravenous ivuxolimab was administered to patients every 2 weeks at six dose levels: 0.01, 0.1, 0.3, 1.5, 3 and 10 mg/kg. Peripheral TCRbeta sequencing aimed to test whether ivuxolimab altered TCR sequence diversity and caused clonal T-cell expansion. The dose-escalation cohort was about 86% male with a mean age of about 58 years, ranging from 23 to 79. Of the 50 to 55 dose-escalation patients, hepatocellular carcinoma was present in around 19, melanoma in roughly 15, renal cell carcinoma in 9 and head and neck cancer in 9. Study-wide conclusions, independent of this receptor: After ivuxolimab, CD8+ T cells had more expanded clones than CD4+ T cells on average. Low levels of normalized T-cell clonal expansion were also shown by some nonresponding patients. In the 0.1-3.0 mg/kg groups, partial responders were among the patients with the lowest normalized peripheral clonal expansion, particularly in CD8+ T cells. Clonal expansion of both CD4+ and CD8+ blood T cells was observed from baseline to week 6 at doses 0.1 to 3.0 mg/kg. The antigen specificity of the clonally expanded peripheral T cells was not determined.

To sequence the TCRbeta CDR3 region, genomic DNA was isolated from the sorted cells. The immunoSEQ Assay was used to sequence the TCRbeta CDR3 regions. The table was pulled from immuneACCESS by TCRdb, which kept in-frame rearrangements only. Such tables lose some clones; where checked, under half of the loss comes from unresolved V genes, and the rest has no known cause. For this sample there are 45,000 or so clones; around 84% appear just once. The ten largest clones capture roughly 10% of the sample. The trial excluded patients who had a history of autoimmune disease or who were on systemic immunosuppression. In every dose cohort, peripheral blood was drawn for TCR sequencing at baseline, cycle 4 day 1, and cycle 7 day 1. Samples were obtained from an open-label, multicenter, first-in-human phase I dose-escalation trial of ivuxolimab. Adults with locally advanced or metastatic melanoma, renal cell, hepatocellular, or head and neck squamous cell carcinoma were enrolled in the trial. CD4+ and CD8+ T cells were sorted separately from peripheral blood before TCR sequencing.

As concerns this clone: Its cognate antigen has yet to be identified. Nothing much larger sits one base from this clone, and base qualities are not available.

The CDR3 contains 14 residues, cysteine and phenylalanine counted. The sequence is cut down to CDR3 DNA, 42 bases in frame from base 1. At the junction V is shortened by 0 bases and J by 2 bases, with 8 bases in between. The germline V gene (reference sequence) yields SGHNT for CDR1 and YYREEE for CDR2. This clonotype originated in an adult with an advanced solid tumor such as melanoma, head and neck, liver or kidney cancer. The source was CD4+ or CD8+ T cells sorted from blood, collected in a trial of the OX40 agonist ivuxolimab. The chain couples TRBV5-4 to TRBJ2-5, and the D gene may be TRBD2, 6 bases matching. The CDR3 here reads CASSLAGEQETQYF. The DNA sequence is TGTGCCAGCAGCTTGGCGGGGGAACAAGAGACCCAGTACTTC.